The present T cell receptor beta chain was sequenced within a study of vaccination and CD4 T cells after COVID-19. On the study more broadly: Typically, post-vaccine samples were obtained a median about 70 days after dose two, within a range of 14 to 241.

Stated time point: late sampling 161 to 241 days after vaccination in a few convalescent patients. Regarding the study as a whole: Spike mono-reactive clones accounted for 304 of the 307 vaccine-specific clones found in convalescent patients.

Via MiXCR, TCRdb re-called the PCR reads, giving one row per CDR3 protein. Found here are 30,000 or so distinct CDR3 sequences, about 47% of them singletons; the top ten hold 5.5% to 7%. In the case of this clonotype: Its antigen is unknown.

The sample here was CD4+ T cells from blood, taken about 7 months after SARS-CoV-2 vaccination. This TCR derives from a human donor who had recovered from COVID-19.

The CDR3 bases are TGTGCCAGCAGTCCCCTAGCGGGAGGGATTTACAATGAGCAGTTCTTC. It yields the protein CASSPLAGGIYNEQFF. This chain links TRBV28 with TRBJ2-1, with 12 bases matching TRBD2. With 5 bases clipped from V and 4 bases from J, the junction kept 6 bases outside the gene matches. The germline V gene encodes CDR1 MDHEN and CDR2 SYDVKM. CDR3 length: 16 residues.